This T cell receptor beta chain was profiled in a study of T cells in tuberculosis. Study in general: A South African cohort included IGRA-negative adolescents, latently infected IGRA-positive adolescents and adults with active tuberculosis. Study-wide findings and caveats: Smaller distances to GMM-specific TCRs suggested their expansion in active tuberculosis.

Generated by immunoSEQ multiplex PCR, the TCRdb table keeps only in-frame clones and is missing some. The sample contains roughly 34,000 clones, 85% to 95% of which appear only once. Of note for this clone: Its matching antigen is unknown.

Germline CDR1 reads SGHRS; CDR2 reads YFSETQ. Deletions cut 4 bases from V and 2 bases from J, with 19 bases between. The CDR3 has 16 residues. V gene TRBV5-1 combines with J gene TRBJ2-7; D is uncertain. The sequenced sample was PBMCs. The receptor was isolated from a donor aged 10-30 years with latent tuberculosis or without tuberculosis infection. Some clones in this sample may be carry-over from other donors' samples. The CDR3 DNA is TGCGCCAGCAGCCCCCAGTTGGCCGATTCAACCTACGAGCAGTACTTC. It translates to CASSPQLADSTYEQYF.